This TCR beta chain was identified in a study of T cell responses to AZD1222 COVID-19 vaccine. Study outcomes and limitations: Only 5 to 7 AZD1222 recipients tested seropositive at baseline.

Germline V gives CDR1 GTSNPN, CDR2 SVGIG (reference sequence). Germline trimming cut 3 bases from V and 10 bases from J; bases unmatched to any gene: 11. The CDR3 spans 15 residues. Profiling relied on immunoSEQ multiplex PCR, and the TCRdb table lists in-frame clones only, not all of them. The table records about 180,000 clones, 85% to 95% of them present only once. About this clone: Antigen unknown.

This receptor was identified in an adult who received the AZD1222 COVID-19 vaccine. The rearrangement joins TRBV30 to TRBJ1-6; 8 bases fit TRBD1. This specimen was peripheral blood, taken 28 days after the second AZD1222 dose. This CDR3 is CAWSNPRQGYSPLHF. The DNA for the CDR3 is TGTGCCTGGAGCAATCCCAGACAGGGGTACTCACCCCTCCACTTT.